A single sample is the source of the 21 T cell receptor beta chains below, sequenced in a study of CD8 T cells in Susac syndrome. Roughly 0.45 to 1 ug RNA was reverse transcribed with random hexamers. TCRdb reprocessed the immunoSEQ multiplex PCR reads with MiXCR, giving one entry per CDR3 protein. The sample shows 250,000 to 350,000 distinct CDR3 sequences, under 95% of them seen only once. The sequenced sample was CD4+ T cells from PBMCs. The source is a human donor with multiple sclerosis.

The CDR3 bases are TGTGCCAGCAGCCGGGGGACAGGGGGTTACAATGAGCAGTTCTTC. It encodes CASSRGTGGYNEQFF. The rearrangement joins TRBV7-2 to TRBJ2-1; 11 bases align to TRBD1. CDR1 is SGHTA and CDR2 is FQGNSA in the germline V gene. Trimming took 5 bases from V and 4 from J; bases not matched to a gene: 4. The CDR3 covers 15 residues.

The chain joins TRBV6-1 to TRBJ2-5; D perhaps matches TRBD1 (5 bases). CDR1 MNHNS and CDR2 SASEGT come from the germline V gene. V was pared by 5 bases and J by 2 bases, with 15 bases between. The CDR3 is 15 amino acids. Here the CDR3 DNA reads TGTGCCAGCAGTCCCCAATGGACAAGTCAAGAGACCCAGTACTTC. Its protein product is CASSPQWTSQETQYF.

This CDR3 is CSGADTEAFF. CDR3 nucleotide sequence: TGCAGCGGAGCCGACACTGAAGCTTTCTTT. The V and J genes are TRBV29-1 and TRBJ1-1; D is uncertain. The CDR3 is 10 residues long. Germline V gene lookup returns CDR1 SQVTM and CDR2 ANQGSEA. Trimming took 7 bases from V and 3 from J, leaving 6 bases between them.

The rearrangement links TRBV7-2 to TRBJ2-5; the D is unclear. Germline V CDR1 and CDR2: SGHTA, FQGNSA. V was shortened by 4 bases and J by 2 bases, with 14 bases between the two germline ends. This CDR3 is 15 amino acids long. CDR3 bases: TGTGCCAGCAGCTCGCGGCGTGGGTCTCAAGAGACCCAGTACTTC. It translates to CASSSRRGSQETQYF.

In nucleotides, the CDR3 is TGTGCCAGCAGTTTAGGTAGGGGCCGGAACACTGAAGCTTTCTTT. Translation gives CASSLGRGRNTEAFF. V is TRBV12-3 or TRBV12-4 and J is TRBJ1-1; weak D call: TRBD1 (5 bases). V lost 1 base and J 1 base, leaving 10 bases between the germline ends. The CDR3 spans 15 residues.

The chain is built from TRBV21-1 and TRBJ1-2. TRBV21-1 is annotated as a pseudogene. The CDR3 length is 12 residues. The CDR3 DNA reads TGTGCCAGCAAGACCGGCCCGCGTGGCTACACCTTC. This codes for CASKTGPRGYTF.

This chain joins TRBV5-1 and TRBJ1-1, with no clear D. Trimming stripped 1 base from V and 2 bases from J, with 18 bases between. From germline, CDR1 is SGHRS and CDR2 YFSETQ. The CDR3 spans 17 residues. CDR3 sequence reads: CASSLMRRGRENTEAFF. CDR3 sequence (DNA): TGCGCCAGCAGCTTGATGAGGCGCGGTAGGGAAAACACTGAAGCTTTCTTT.

The chain has TRBV20-1 and TRBJ2-7; perhaps TRBD2 as D (6 bases). Germline V gives CDR1 DFQATT, CDR2 SNEGSKA (reference sequence). The CDR3 runs 13 residues. Between the trimmed V and J ends, which lost 3 bases and 0 bases, there was a span of 9 bases. The CDR3 nucleotides are TGCAGTGCTAGCGGGAGTCCCTCCTACGAGCAGTACTTC. It codes for CSASGSPSYEQYF.

The chain joins TRBV12-3 or TRBV12-4 to TRBJ2-1, with TRBD2 identical over 7 bases. J was trimmed by 16 bases and V by 6 bases; bases with no gene match: 15. The CDR3 has 13 residues. Written as DNA, the CDR3 is TGTGCCAGCAGCGCGGGGGAGGGAATCAGGATTTTCTTC. Protein sequence: CASSAGEGIRIFF.

The chain recombines TRBV9 with TRBJ2-7; D gene uncertain. Germline lookup yields CDR1 SGDLS and CDR2 YYNGEE. V lost 0 bases and J lost 3, with 7 bases in between. The CDR3 is 13 amino acids. CDR3 coding DNA: TGTGCCAGCAGCGTAGAACTCGGCTACGAGCAGTACTTC. It codes for CASSVELGYEQYF.

This clonotype was seen just once. V usage is TRBV9 and J usage is TRBJ2-2; D may be TRBD1 or TRBD2 (5 bases each). The CDR3 runs to 15 residues. V lost 5 bases to trimming and J lost 0 bases, with 11 bases between them. Germline CDR1 reads SGDLS; CDR2 reads YYNGEE. The CDR3 is CASRDGTSNTGELFF. Written as DNA, the CDR3 is TGTGCCAGCAGGGACGGGACCTCGAACACCGGGGAGCTGTTTTTT.

The chain is built from TRBV29-1 and TRBJ2-7; maybe TRBD1 (6 bases). Germline CDR1 and CDR2: SQVTM and ANQGSEA. V lost 4 bases and J lost 3, with 19 bases in between. CDR3 size: 15 residues. The CDR3 here is CSVVSPDRPNYEQYF. In DNA, the CDR3 is TGCAGCGTTGTCTCCCCGGACAGACCCAACTACGAGCAGTACTTC.

The gene calls are TRBV29-1 and TRBJ2-7; perhaps TRBD1 as D (6 bases). This CDR3 is built from 15 residues. V dropped 4 bases and J dropped 2 bases, with 18 bases sitting between them. The germline V gene has CDR1 SQVTM and CDR2 ANQGSEA. Written as DNA, the CDR3 is TGCAGCGTTGGAGGGCTACAGGGACCTACCTACGAGCAGTACTTC. This encodes CSVGGLQGPTYEQYF.

This chain uses TRBV27 with TRBJ2-7; either TRBD1 or TRBD2 may fit D (5 bases each). The germline CDR1 and CDR2 sequences are MNHEY and SMNVEV (reference sequence). The CDR3 loop spans 15 amino acids. Deletions cut 5 bases from V and 4 bases from J, with 18 bases between. The CDR3 sequence: CASSNMPGPRYEQYF. The CDR3 bases are TGTGCCAGCAGTAATATGCCGGGACCCAGATACGAGCAGTACTTC.

This chain connects TRBV27 to TRBJ1-1; D unclear. The CDR3 spans 13 residues. Looked up from germline, CDR1 is MNHEY and CDR2 is SMNVEV (reference sequence). V gave up 9 bases and J gave up 3 bases, with 14 bases separating them. In DNA form, the CDR3 reads TGTGCCAGTACGGGTTTAAGTGACACTGAAGCTTTCTTT. It translates to CASTGLSDTEAFF.

The chain combines TRBV6-2 or TRBV6-3 with TRBJ2-1; no definite D call. Trimming left V 5 bases short and J 5 bases short, with 16 bases between. From germline, CDR1 is MNHEY and CDR2 SVGEGT. CDR3 size: 15 residues. The CDR3 region is CASSPSYLNHNEQFF. Written as DNA, the CDR3 is TGTGCCAGCAGTCCGTCATACTTGAACCACAATGAGCAGTTCTTC.

The chain has TRBV7-2 and TRBJ1-5; possibly TRBD1 for D (6 bases). The V end lost 5 bases, the J end lost 0 bases, and 11 bases lay between the germline ends. Germline CDR1 and CDR2: SGHTA and FQGNSA. The CDR3 is 15 amino acids. This CDR3 is CASSPRQVSNQPQHF. In nucleotides, the CDR3 is TGTGCCAGCAGCCCCCGACAGGTTAGCAATCAGCCCCAGCATTTT. Complete variable domain (other parts from reference TRBV7-2 and TRBJ1-5): GAGVSQSPSNKVTEKGKDVELRCDPISGHTALYWYRQSLGQGLEFLIYFQGNSAPDKSGLPSDRFSAERTGGSVSTLTIQRTQQEDSAVYLCASSPRQVSNQPQHFGDGTRLSIL.

The V gene is TRBV12-3 or TRBV12-4, the J gene TRBJ1-2; 11 bases match TRBD1. This CDR3 comprises 13 residues. V was clipped by 6 bases and J by 8 bases; unmatched bases: 5. The CDR3 nucleotides read TGTGCCAGCAGGAGGACAGGGGGCCAAGGCTACACCTTC. It is translated as CASRRTGGQGYTF.

V and J are TRBV6-5 and TRBJ2-2; the D gene is possibly TRBD1 (5 bases). The CDR3 is 16 residues long. CDR1 and CDR2 from the germline V gene are MNHEY and SVGAGI. V gave up 2 bases and J gave up 0 bases, with 10 bases separating them. The CDR3 nucleotides read TGTGCCAGCAGTTACGCGGCAGGGTCGAACACCGGGGAGCTGTTTTTT. Translating it yields CASSYAAGSNTGELFF.

This chain links TRBV27 with TRBJ2-7; D is uncertain. This CDR3 is 16 amino acids long. V lost 1 base and J 2 bases, leaving 15 bases between the germline ends. Germline V gene lookup returns CDR1 MNHEY and CDR2 SMNVEV (reference sequence). The CDR3 sequence is CASSLFSAPTPYEQYF. CDR3 DNA sequence: TGTGCCAGCAGTTTATTCTCGGCGCCGACACCCTACGAGCAGTACTTC.

This clonotype was seen just once. The gene calls are TRBV20-1 and TRBJ2-7; 10 bases align to TRBD2. Trimming removed 5 bases from V and 6 bases from J; junction bases left unmatched: 13. The germline V gene has CDR1 DFQATT and CDR2 SNEGSKA (reference sequence). This CDR3 is 15 amino acids long. The CDR3 protein is CSASSGSLRAAEQYF. In nucleotides, the CDR3 is TGCAGTGCTTCTAGCGGGAGTCTTAGGGCGGCCGAGCAGTACTTC.